This TCR beta chain stems from a study of technical replicates of blood from a few donors. Profiled with immunoSEQ multiplex PCR; TCRdb holds only in-frame clones, not every one. The sample includes tens of thousands of clones, around 93% of them seen just once. Germline lookup yields CDR1 MNHEY and CDR2 SVGAGI. The CDR3 sequence is 15 residues long. The V gene lost 3 bases and the J gene lost 1 base, with 10 bases spanning the gap. The sample comprised T cells isolated from PBMCs. V usage is TRBV6-5 and J usage is TRBJ2-1; TRBD1 might be the D (5 bases). The origin of this receptor is a human donor in good health. CDR3 DNA sequence: TGTGCCAGCAGTTATGACAGTCTTTCCTACAATGAGCAGTTCTTC. Its translation is CASSYDSLSYNEQFF.